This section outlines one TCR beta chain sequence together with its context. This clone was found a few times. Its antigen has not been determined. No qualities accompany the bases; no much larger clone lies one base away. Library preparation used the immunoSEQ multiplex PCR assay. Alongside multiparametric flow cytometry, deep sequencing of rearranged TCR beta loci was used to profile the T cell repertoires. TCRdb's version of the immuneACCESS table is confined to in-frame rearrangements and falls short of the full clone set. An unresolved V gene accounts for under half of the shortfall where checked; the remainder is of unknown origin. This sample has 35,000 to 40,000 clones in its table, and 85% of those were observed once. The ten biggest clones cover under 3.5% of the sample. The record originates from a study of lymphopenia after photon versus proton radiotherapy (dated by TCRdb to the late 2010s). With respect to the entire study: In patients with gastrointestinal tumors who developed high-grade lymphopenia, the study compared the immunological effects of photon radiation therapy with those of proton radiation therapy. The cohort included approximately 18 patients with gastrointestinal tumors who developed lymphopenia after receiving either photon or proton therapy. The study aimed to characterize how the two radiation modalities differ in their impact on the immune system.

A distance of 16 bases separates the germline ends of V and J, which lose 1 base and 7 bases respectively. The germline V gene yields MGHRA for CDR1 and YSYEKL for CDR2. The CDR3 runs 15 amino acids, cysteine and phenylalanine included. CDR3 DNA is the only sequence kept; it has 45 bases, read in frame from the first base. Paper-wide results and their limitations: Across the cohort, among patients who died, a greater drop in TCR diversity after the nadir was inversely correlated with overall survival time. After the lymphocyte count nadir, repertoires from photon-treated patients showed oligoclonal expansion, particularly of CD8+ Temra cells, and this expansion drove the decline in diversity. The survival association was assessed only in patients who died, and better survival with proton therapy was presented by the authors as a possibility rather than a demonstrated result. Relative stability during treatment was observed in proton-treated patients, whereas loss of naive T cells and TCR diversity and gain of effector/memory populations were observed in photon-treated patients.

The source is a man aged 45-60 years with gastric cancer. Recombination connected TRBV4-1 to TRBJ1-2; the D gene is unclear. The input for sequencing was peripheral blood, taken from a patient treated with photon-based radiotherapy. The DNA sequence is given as TGCGCCAGCAGCCAAGTTGGCCGAGGGTTACGTGGCTACACCTTC. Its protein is CASSQVGRGLRGYTF.